This T cell receptor (beta chain) was captured by sequencing in a study of cytomegalovirus exposure and HLA in healthy donors. Background on the study: About four fifths of several hundred genotyped donors fell in the Caucasian-associated ancestry cluster.

The PCR had 60 Vbeta and 13 Jbeta primers. TCRdb keeps only in-frame clones here, not all; method: immunoSEQ multiplex PCR. The table records 90,000 to 140,000 clones, 70% to 80% of them present only once. General observations from the study: Most TCR sequences showed up rarely, but some public TCRs showed up in many donors. Segments of the TCR beta V type were, in most cases, productive about 90% or about 30% of the time in an earlier analysis. V- and J-gene trimming in TCR beta was tied to a missense DCLRE1C variant by an analysis performed later.

About this clone itself: Its antigen is not identified.

Source material: PBMCs. The clonotype was recovered from a man younger than 45 in good health and CMV-seronegative.

The CDR3 sequence is CASSGGTGAGANVLTF. CDR3 DNA: TGTGCCAGTAGTGGAGGGACAGGGGCTGGGGCCAACGTCCTGACTTTC. This chain joins TRBV19 and TRBJ2-6, with 10 bases lining up with TRBD1. Germline V gene sequence: CDR1 LNHDA, CDR2 SQIVND (reference sequence). The V and J ends lost 5 bases and 2 bases, in that order; junction bases with no gene match: 3. CDR3 size: 16 residues.